The next 10 T cell receptor beta chains were all read from a single sample in a study of cytomegalovirus exposure and HLA in healthy donors (TCRdb year 2017). Library construction relied on the immunoSEQ multiplex PCR assay. TCRdb's version of the immuneACCESS table is confined to in-frame rearrangements and falls short of the full clone set. An unresolved V gene accounts for under half of the shortfall where checked; the remainder is of unknown origin. Recorded for this sample are around 300,000 clones; around 87% of them occurred a single time. The ten largest clones take up 0.95% to 1.5% of the sample. The sequencing input was PBMCs. These receptors all stem from a woman aged 30 to 39 in good health and CMV-seropositive.

The chain joins TRBV9 to TRBJ2-2; TRBD2 aligns across 9 bases. Trimming cost V 4 bases and J 6 bases; bases outside gene matches: 10. The CDR3 is made up of 16 amino acids. CDR1 and CDR2 from the germline V gene are SGDLS and YYNGEE. CDR3 DNA sequence: TGTGCCAGCAGCTTCTTAGAGGGACTAGCCCCCGGGGAGCTGTTTTTT. Amino acid sequence: CASSFLEGLAPGELFF.

The CDR3 loop reads CASSDPHGGGRNEQYF. DNA for the CDR3: TGTGCCAGCAGTGACCCCCACGGCGGGGGAAGAAACGAGCAGTACTTC. V gene TRBV25-1 combines with J gene TRBJ2-7, with TRBD2 matching 7 bases. CDR1 and CDR2 (germline): MGHDK, SYGVNS. After removal of 3 bases from V and 5 bases from J, the junction contained 13 bases not matched to a gene. The CDR3 contains 16 residues.

The chain uses TRBV2 and TRBJ1-5; D is ambiguous. CDR1 and CDR2 from the germline V gene are SNHLY and FYNNEI. V lost 6 bases and J 4 bases, leaving 7 bases between the germline ends. This CDR3 contains 12 residues. In DNA form, the CDR3 reads TGTGCCAGCAGGGGAGGGAATCAGCCCCAGCATTTT. It specifies CASRGGNQPQHF.

The chain carries TRBV4-1 and TRBJ2-1; 10 positions agree with TRBD2. CDR1 is MGHRA and CDR2 is YSYEKL in the germline V gene. With V trimmed by 3 bases and J by 5 bases, 7 bases remained unmatched. CDR3 length equals 16 residues. The CDR3 DNA follows: TGCGCCAGCAGCCAGATAGCGGGGGGATCACACAATGAGCAGTTCTTC. Its translation is CASSQIAGGSHNEQFF.

The V call is TRBV7-2, the J call TRBJ2-1; TRBD2 matches 10 bases. The V gene's germline CDR1 is SGHTA and CDR2 FQGNSA. V lost 5 bases and J lost 7; bases outside the gene matches: 11. This CDR3 has 16 residues. The CDR3, as DNA: TGTGCCAGCAGCACCGCCGGGACTAGCGCTCGGAATGAGCAGTTCTTC. This codes for CASSTAGTSARNEQFF.

The chain links TRBV5-1 to TRBJ1-2; possible D gene TRBD1, 6 bases. The V and J ends lost 0 bases and 4 bases respectively, with 13 bases between them. CDR1 and CDR2 (germline): SGHRS, YFSETQ. The CDR3 sequence is 15 residues long. CDR3 in DNA: TGCGCCAGCAGCTTGGAACAGGGCGTCGGCTATGGCTACACCTTC. It codes for CASSLEQGVGYGYTF.

The V and J genes are TRBV29-1 and TRBJ1-1, with D tentatively TRBD1 (5 bases). Trimming stripped 7 bases from V and 6 bases from J, with 18 bases between. Looked up from germline, CDR1 is SQVTM and CDR2 is ANQGSEA. The CDR3 spans 13 residues. The CDR3 here is CSAISTVGAEAFF. In nucleotides, the CDR3 is TGCAGCGCTATATCGACAGTTGGGGCTGAAGCTTTCTTT.

This clone came up once. The chain links TRBV7-8 to TRBJ1-1; perhaps TRBD1 as D (5 bases). The CDR3 has 15 amino acids. Germline V lookup: CDR1 SGHVS, CDR2 FQNEAQ. The germline V and J ends were trimmed by 5 bases and 0 bases, with 13 bases remaining between them. CDR3 nucleotide sequence: TGTGCCAGCAGCGTATACGGGGCGATGAACACTGAAGCTTTCTTT. This translates into CASSVYGAMNTEAFF.

V and J are TRBV28 and TRBJ2-1; TRBD1 matches at 9 bases. Looked up from germline, CDR1 is MDHEN and CDR2 is SYDVKM. The CDR3 extends over 15 amino acids. Trimming removed 4 bases from V and 5 bases from J; junction bases left unmatched: 6. CDR3 nucleotide sequence: TGTGCCAGCAGTTCCTCGGGACAGGGAAACAATGAGCAGTTCTTC. It specifies CASSSSGQGNNEQFF.

Written as DNA, the CDR3 is TGCGCCAGCAGCTTGGGACAGCACACTGAAGCTTTCTTT. Protein product: CASSLGQHTEAFF. The rearrangement links TRBV5-1 to TRBJ1-1, with a weak D call TRBD1 (5 bases). The germline V gene encodes CDR1 SGHRS and CDR2 YFSETQ. Deletions cut 0 bases from V and 3 bases from J, with 6 bases between. The CDR3 extends over 13 amino acids.